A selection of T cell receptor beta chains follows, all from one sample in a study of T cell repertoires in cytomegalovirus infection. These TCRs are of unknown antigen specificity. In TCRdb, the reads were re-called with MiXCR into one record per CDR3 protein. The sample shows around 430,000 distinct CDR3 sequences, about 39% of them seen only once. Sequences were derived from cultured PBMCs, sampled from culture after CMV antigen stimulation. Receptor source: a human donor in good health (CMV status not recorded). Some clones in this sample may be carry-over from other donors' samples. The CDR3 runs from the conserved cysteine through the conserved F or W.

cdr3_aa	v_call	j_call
CASSFWGDNSPLHF	TRBV12-3/TRBV12-4	TRBJ1-6
CASSYSKVSSYNEQFF	TRBV6-2/TRBV6-3	TRBJ2-1
CAISDRPLITDTQYF	TRBV10-3	TRBJ2-3
CASSLDPGATISYEQYF	TRBV7-2	TRBJ2-7
CSAAGQLNTEAFF	TRBV29-1	TRBJ1-1
CASGLVEDGAVRTGELFF	TRBV12-5	TRBJ2-2
CASGFRGSDTDTQYF	TRBV12-3/TRBV12-4	TRBJ2-3
CASRLQGRRMNTEAFF	TRBV6-8	TRBJ1-1
CASSQETGTGQGYTF	TRBV4-2	TRBJ1-2
CASSSGGYRASEQFF	TRBV7-2	TRBJ2-1
CASSLVRPFRYSNWEAFF	TRBV7-2	TRBJ1-1
CASSQVGQMGGYTF	TRBV4-1	TRBJ1-2
CASSPPGQEIMNGQFF	TRBV5-1	TRBJ2-1
CASSAGTLGEAFF	TRBV19	TRBJ1-1
CSARGGWPSYEQYF	TRBV20-1	TRBJ2-7
CASSGRWTGSGPTYEQYF	TRBV13	TRBJ2-7
CASSLKAGVPNEQFF	TRBV7-6	TRBJ2-1
CASSLGAIWLF	TRBV7-8	TRBJ2-1
CASSLASGGQETQYF	TRBV28	TRBJ2-5
CASSKGFQGNYEQYF	TRBV7-2	TRBJ2-7
CASSTYTYEQYF	TRBV7-9	TRBJ2-7
CASSPDRFYGYTF	TRBV7-2	TRBJ1-2
CSARVTTRPYEQYF	TRBV20-1	TRBJ2-7
CASSANPGRNTEAFF	TRBV6-6	TRBJ1-1
CASSRTSGGRGNEQFF	TRBV12-3/TRBV12-4	TRBJ2-1
CASRRTVPSSYNEQFF	TRBV12-3/TRBV12-4	TRBJ2-1
CASRERQPWDGYTF	TRBV19	TRBJ1-2